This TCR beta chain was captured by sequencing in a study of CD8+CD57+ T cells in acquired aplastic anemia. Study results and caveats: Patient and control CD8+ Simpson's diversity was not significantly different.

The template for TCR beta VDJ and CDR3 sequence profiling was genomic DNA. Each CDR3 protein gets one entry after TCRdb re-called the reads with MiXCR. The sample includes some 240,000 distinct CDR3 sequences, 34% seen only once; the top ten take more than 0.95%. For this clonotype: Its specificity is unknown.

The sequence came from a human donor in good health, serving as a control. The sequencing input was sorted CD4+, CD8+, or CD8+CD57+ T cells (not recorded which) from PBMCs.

The CDR3 reads CAISESGGQTYEQYF. CDR3 coding DNA: TGTGCCATCAGTGAGTCGGGTGGACAGACCTACGAGCAGTACTTC. The chain combines TRBV10-3 with TRBJ2-7; weak D call: TRBD1 (6 bases). The germline CDR1 and CDR2 sequences are ENHRY and SYGVKD. The CDR3 is made up of 15 amino acids. V was trimmed by 0 bases and J by 2 bases, leaving 11 bases between them.